Listed here is a single TCR beta chain. This sample is part of a study of blood T cell repertoires in COVID-19. Study-wide background: Both acute and convalescent COVID-19 samples were obtained from the United States, Italy and Spain.

The length of the CDR3 is 11 residues. Germline CDR1 DFQATT, CDR2 SNEGSKA (reference sequence). Trimming pared 6 bases from V and 4 bases from J, leaving 9 bases between. In the study's own analysis: By means of reference gene primer amplification, nucleated cell counts were estimated. Generated by immunoSEQ multiplex PCR, the TCRdb table keeps only in-frame clones and is missing some. The DNA gave D and trimming, while V, J and clone size come from that table. The data show tens of thousands of clones, approximately 84% seen once. The specimen was peripheral blood. The chain combines TRBV20-1 with TRBJ1-2; D is ambiguous. The origin of this receptor is a woman aged 55-70 years with acute or convalescent COVID-19. The CDR3 DNA is TGCAGTGCACAAGTACGCTATGGCTACACCTTC. Protein: CSAQVRYGYTF.